What follows are 27 T cell receptor beta chains derived from one specimen sequenced in a study of cytomegalovirus exposure and HLA in healthy donors. The PCR contained 60 Vbeta and 13 Jbeta primers. The data were produced by immunoSEQ multiplex PCR, yet TCRdb's version contains in-frame clones alone and is incomplete. The sample includes 73,000 or so clones, roughly 79% of them seen just once. Sequencing used PBMCs. The source is a man aged 50-59 years in good health and CMV-seronegative.

About this clone itself: The sample has other DNA sequences that encode this CDR3 too. V usage is TRBV28 and J usage is TRBJ2-7; TRBD2 aligns across 7 bases. The V gene's germline CDR1 is MDHEN and CDR2 SYDVKM. The CDR3 has 14 amino acids. V lost 2 bases and J lost 3; bases outside the gene matches: 4. CDR3 region: CASSLRGGSYEQYF. CDR3 DNA sequence: TGTGCCAGCAGTTTAAGGGGAGGGAGCTACGAGCAGTACTTC. The whole variable domain, filled in from reference TRBV28 and TRBJ2-7, reads DVKVTQSSRYLVKRTGEKVFLECVQDMDHENMFWYRQDPGLGLRLIYFSYDVKMKEKGDIPEGYSVSREKKERFSLILESASTNQTSMYLCASSLRGGSYEQYFGPGTRLTVT.

The chain joins TRBV30 to TRBJ2-2; D is possibly TRBD1 (5 bases). Germline CDR1 and CDR2: GTSNPN and SVGIG (reference sequence). V lost 2 bases to trimming and J lost 5 bases, with 9 bases between them. This CDR3 comprises 13 residues. The CDR3 sequence is CAWSIHRTGELFF. The CDR3 DNA reads as TGTGCCTGGAGTATCCACAGGACCGGGGAGCTGTTTTTT.

This rearrangement joins TRBV5-6 to TRBJ2-5, with D possibly matching TRBD2 (6 bases). Germline-derived CDR1 and CDR2 are SGHDT and YYEEEE. V lost 2 bases to trimming and J lost 4 bases, with 15 bases between them. The CDR3 spans 15 residues. The DNA for the CDR3 is TGTGCCAGCAGCTTTCGCGGGGTGGTGCGAGAGACCCAGTACTTC. Translating it yields CASSFRGVVRETQYF.

The rearrangement uses TRBV7-2 and TRBJ2-1; 7 bases fit TRBD2. CDR1 is SGHTA and CDR2 is FQGNSA in the germline V gene. This CDR3 comprises 16 residues. The J segment lost 4 bases and the V segment lost 1 base, leaving 7 bases of the junction unmatched. Here the CDR3 reads CASSLEGSGSYNEQFF. The CDR3 DNA is TGTGCCAGCAGCTTAGAGGGTAGCGGGTCTTACAATGAGCAGTTCTTC.

This chain connects TRBV27 to TRBJ1-1; 7 bases map to TRBD1. Losses at the gene ends were 3 bases for V and 7 bases for J; bases not matched to a gene: 5. This CDR3 has 13 amino acids. CDR1 is MNHEY and CDR2 is SMNVEV in the germline V gene (reference sequence). The CDR3 spells CASSFLRDSEAFF. The DNA of the CDR3 is TGTGCCAGCAGTTTTTTAAGGGACAGTGAAGCTTTCTTT.

The rearrangement links TRBV30 to TRBJ2-6; maybe TRBD1 (6 bases). This CDR3 comprises 17 residues. Germline CDR1 and CDR2: GTSNPN and SVGIG (reference sequence). Trimming took 0 bases from V and 0 from J, leaving 12 bases between them. The CDR3 here is CAWSVQGLTSGANVLTF. Written as DNA, the CDR3 is TGTGCCTGGAGTGTTCAGGGGCTCACCTCTGGGGCCAACGTCCTGACTTTC.

V usage is TRBV5-4 and J usage is TRBJ2-1; D is unresolved. The V and J ends lost 6 bases and 1 base respectively, with 14 bases between them. Germline V gives CDR1 SGHNT, CDR2 YYREEE (reference sequence). The CDR3 is 15 residues long. CDR3: CASTLESGSYNEQFF. CDR3 in DNA: TGTGCCAGCACCCTAGAATCTGGGTCCTACAATGAGCAGTTCTTC.

The chain carries TRBV6-5 and TRBJ2-1; TRBD2 is a possible D gene (5 bases). This CDR3 spans 12 amino acids. V was clipped by 4 bases and J by 8 bases, with 9 bases between them. Germline V gives CDR1 MNHEY, CDR2 SVGAGI. Here the CDR3 reads CASSSSRDEQFF. The CDR3 DNA follows: TGTGCCAGCAGTTCTAGCCGGGATGAGCAGTTCTTC.

This chain joins TRBV28 and TRBJ1-4; TRBD1 is a possible D gene (6 bases). V shed 6 bases and J shed 10 bases, with 18 bases lying between them. The CDR3 spans 14 residues. Germline V gene sequence: CDR1 MDHEN, CDR2 SYDVKM. CDR3 DNA sequence: TGTGCCAGCAGGTACCGGGACAAACAGCGAAAACTGTTTTTT. This sequence encodes CASRYRDKQRKLFF.

V gene TRBV10-2 combines with J gene TRBJ1-3; 7 nucleotides agree with TRBD1. The germline CDR1 and CDR2 sequences are WSHSY and SAAADI. V dropped 5 bases and J dropped 2; count of bases not matched to a gene: 6. The CDR3 has 15 residues. The CDR3 coding sequence is TGCGCCAGCAGTTCGGCGACAGGGACTGGAAACACCATATATTTT. It codes for CASSSATGTGNTIYF.

V and J are TRBV2 and TRBJ1-6; D unresolved. The CDR3 is 15 residues long. Germline V gene sequence: CDR1 SNHLY, CDR2 FYNNEI. Trimming pared 2 bases from V and 5 bases from J, leaving 10 bases between. CDR3 sequence reads: CASSERVFDNSPLHF. CDR3 DNA sequence: TGTGCCAGCAGTGAACGGGTATTTGATAATTCACCCCTCCACTTT.

The chain has TRBV5-1 and TRBJ1-4; 8 nucleotides line up with TRBD1. V was clipped by 2 bases and J by 5 bases; unmatched bases: 11. CDR1 is SGHRS and CDR2 is YFSETQ in the germline V gene. The CDR3 covers 17 residues. The CDR3 DNA reads as TGCGCCAGCAGCTTTGGCAGGGGGCGAAATCAGAATGAAAAACTGTTTTTT. Its translation: CASSFGRGRNQNEKLFF.

The rearrangement links TRBV7-3 to TRBJ1-1; 12 bases align to TRBD1. Per germline, CDR1 SGHTA and CDR2 FQGTGA. V was clipped by 5 bases and J by 6 bases; unmatched bases: 7. This CDR3 has 15 residues. CDR3 bases: TGTGCCAGCAGCCAGGGACAGGGGGCGCTTTCTGAAGCTTTCTTT. Protein: CASSQGQGALSEAFF.

The V and J genes are TRBV19 and TRBJ1-1, with D unclear. Looked up from germline, CDR1 is LNHDA and CDR2 is SQIVND (reference sequence). The CDR3 covers 15 residues. V was pared by 5 bases and J by 0 bases, with 13 bases between. This CDR3 reads CASSFRGEVNTEAFF. In DNA, the CDR3 is TGTGCCAGTAGTTTCCGGGGTGAGGTGAACACTGAAGCTTTCTTT.

This clone was detected a few times. This may come from a read error, since a much larger clone is one base off. The chain combines TRBV7-9 with TRBJ1-2, with 9 bases matching TRBD1. The germline CDR1 and CDR2 sequences are SEHNR and FQNEAQ (reference sequence). V dropped 5 bases and J dropped 2; count of bases not matched to a gene: 0. The CDR3 contains 13 residues. This CDR3 is CASSDRGNYGYTF. DNA for the CDR3: TGTGCCAGCAGCGACAGGGGGAACTATGGCTACACCTTC.

The V call is TRBV7-9, the J call TRBJ1-3; TRBD1 agrees at 9 bases. After removal of 5 bases from V and 4 bases from J, the junction contained 3 bases not matched to a gene. The germline V gene has CDR1 SEHNR and CDR2 FQNEAQ (reference sequence). The length of the CDR3 is 14 residues. CDR3: CASSKTGGGNTIYF. As DNA, the CDR3 is TGTGCCAGCAGCAAGACAGGGGGAGGAAACACCATATATTTT.

This clone was observed a few times. The chain combines TRBV5-1 with TRBJ1-2, with 7 bases matching TRBD1. Germline V gives CDR1 SGHRS, CDR2 YFSETQ. There are 14 residues in the CDR3. J was trimmed by 7 bases and V by 4 bases; bases with no gene match: 10. CDR3 region: CASSPEPQGFGYTF. Here the CDR3 DNA reads TGCGCCAGCAGCCCCGAACCACAGGGGTTTGGCTACACCTTC.

The CDR3 protein is CASSSRQGNTEAFF. CDR3 DNA sequence: TGTGCCAGCAGCTCCCGACAGGGAAACACTGAAGCTTTCTTT. The chain couples TRBV11-2 to TRBJ1-1; 7 bases align to TRBD1. The CDR3 totals 14 residues. Germline V gene lookup returns CDR1 SGHAT and CDR2 FQNNGV. V was clipped by 4 bases and J by 2 bases; unmatched bases: 4.

The CDR3 DNA follows: TGTGCCAGCAGATCCGGGACTAGCGGGGGGGGGACCCAGTACTTC. It translates to CASRSGTSGGGTQYF. This rearrangement joins TRBV27 to TRBJ2-5; 16 bases match TRBD2. Germline CDR1 is MNHEY and CDR2 is SMNVEV (reference sequence). The V gene end was trimmed by 6 bases and the J gene end by 7 bases; junction bases not matched to a gene: 5. CDR3 length: 15 residues.

CDR3 in amino acids: CASSPRPPGANVLTF. The CDR3 DNA reads as TGTGCCAGCAGCCCTCGTCCCCCTGGGGCCAACGTCCTGACTTTC. The chain couples TRBV7-2 to TRBJ2-6; D ambiguous. The CDR3 is 15 amino acids. From germline, CDR1 is SGHTA and CDR2 FQGNSA. V lost 5 bases and J 2 bases, leaving 10 bases between the germline ends.

Only a few counts were recorded for this clone. The chain couples TRBV9 to TRBJ2-2; TRBD1 aligns across 7 bases. V was pared by 0 bases and J by 2 bases, with 4 bases of the junction left unmatched. The CDR3 sequence is 16 residues long. The germline CDR1 and CDR2 sequences are SGDLS and YYNGEE. The CDR3, as DNA: TGTGCCAGCAGCGTAGAAGGGACAGCAAACACCGGGGAGCTGTTTTTT. It yields the protein CASSVEGTANTGELFF. The full variable domain, with the rest looked up from reference TRBV9 and TRBJ2-2, is DSGVTQTPKHLITATGQRVTLRCSPRSGDLSVYWYQQSLDQGLQFLIQYYNGEERAKGNILERFSAQQFPDLHSELNLSSLELGDSALYFCASSVEGTANTGELFFGEGSRLTVL.

This clone was observed a handful of times. The chain uses TRBV28 and TRBJ1-5; possible D gene TRBD1, 5 bases. Germline values: CDR1 MDHEN, CDR2 SYDVKM. Trimming removed 7 bases at V and 0 bases at J, with 13 bases between. The CDR3 contains 15 residues. Here the CDR3 reads CASTFRQNSNQPQHF. CDR3 sequence (DNA): TGTGCCAGCACCTTTCGACAGAATAGCAATCAGCCCCAGCATTTT. Together with reference TRBV28 and TRBJ1-5, the CDR3 gives the full variable domain: DVKVTQSSRYLVKRTGEKVFLECVQDMDHENMFWYRQDPGLGLRLIYFSYDVKMKEKGDIPEGYSVSREKKERFSLILESASTNQTSMYLCASTFRQNSNQPQHFGDGTRLSIL.

The chain carries TRBV10-3 and TRBJ2-4; D is ambiguous. The V gene lost 5 bases and the J gene lost 0 bases, with 8 bases spanning the gap. Germline V gene sequence: CDR1 ENHRY, CDR2 SYGVKD. The CDR3 is 14 amino acids. CDR3 DNA: TGTGCCATCAGTCCGGGTATAGCCAAAAACATTCAGTACTTC. It translates to CAISPGIAKNIQYF.

The chain carries TRBV2 and TRBJ2-1; TRBD2 aligns across 10 bases. CDR1 SNHLY and CDR2 FYNNEI come from the germline V gene. The junction had 5 bases not matched to a gene; V was cut back by 2 bases and J by 7 bases. CDR3 size: 15 residues. The CDR3 is CASSENSGGANEQFF. The CDR3 coding sequence is TGTGCCAGCAGTGAAAACAGCGGGGGGGCTAATGAGCAGTTCTTC.

The chain carries TRBV2 and TRBJ2-3; D perhaps matches TRBD2 (5 bases). The ends were cut back, 6 bases at V and 2 bases at J, with 15 bases in the middle. Germline V CDR1 and CDR2: SNHLY, FYNNEI. The CDR3 loop spans 15 amino acids. DNA of the CDR3: TGTGCCAGCAGCATCGAGGGAACAAACACAGATACGCAGTATTTT. Translation gives CASSIEGTNTDTQYF.

The V gene is TRBV7-2, the J gene TRBJ1-3; D not certain. Germline assignment: CDR1 SGHTA and CDR2 FQGNSA. The CDR3 runs to 15 residues. Trimming removed 3 bases at V and 0 bases at J, with 9 bases between. This chain's CDR3 is CASSLQAFSGNTIYF. In nucleotides, the CDR3 is TGTGCCAGCAGCTTGCAGGCTTTCTCTGGAAACACCATATATTTT.

This chain connects TRBV14 to TRBJ1-1, with 8 bases lining up with TRBD1. Trimming took 5 bases from V and 1 from J; bases not matched to a gene: 0. The CDR3 runs to 13 residues. CDR1 is SGHDN, CDR2 FVKESK, per germline. Here the CDR3 reads CASSGQGNTEAFF. The CDR3 region has the DNA TGTGCCAGCAGCGGACAGGGGAACACTGAAGCTTTCTTT.